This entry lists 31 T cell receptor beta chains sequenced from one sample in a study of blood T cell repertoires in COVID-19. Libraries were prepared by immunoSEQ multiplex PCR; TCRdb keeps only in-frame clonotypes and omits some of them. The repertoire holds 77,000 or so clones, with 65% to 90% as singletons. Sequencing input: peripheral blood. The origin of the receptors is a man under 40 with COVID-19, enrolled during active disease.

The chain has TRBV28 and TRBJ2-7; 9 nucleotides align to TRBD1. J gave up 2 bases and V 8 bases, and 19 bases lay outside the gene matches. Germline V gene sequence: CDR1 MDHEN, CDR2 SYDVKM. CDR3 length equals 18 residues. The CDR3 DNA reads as TGTGCCAGCGGGACAGGGCGAGGGGTGGCGGGAAGAACCTACGAGCAGTACTTC. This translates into CASGTGRGVAGRTYEQYF.

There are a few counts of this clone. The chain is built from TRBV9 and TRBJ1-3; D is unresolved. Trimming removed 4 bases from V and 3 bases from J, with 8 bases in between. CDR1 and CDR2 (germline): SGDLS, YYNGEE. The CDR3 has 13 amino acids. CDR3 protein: CASSFEGGNTIYF. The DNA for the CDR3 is TGTGCCAGCAGCTTCGAGGGTGGAAACACCATATATTTT.

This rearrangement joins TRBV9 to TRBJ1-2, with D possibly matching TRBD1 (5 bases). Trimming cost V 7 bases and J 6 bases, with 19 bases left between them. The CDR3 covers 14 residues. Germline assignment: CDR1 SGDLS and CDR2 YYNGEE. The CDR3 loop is CASHGGRGIDGYTF. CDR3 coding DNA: TGTGCCAGCCACGGGGGGAGAGGGATCGATGGCTACACCTTC.

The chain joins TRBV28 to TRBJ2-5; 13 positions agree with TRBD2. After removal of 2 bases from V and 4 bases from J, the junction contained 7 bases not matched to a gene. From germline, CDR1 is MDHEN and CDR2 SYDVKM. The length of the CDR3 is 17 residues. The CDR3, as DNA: TGTGCCAGCAGTTTAAGTACTAGCGGGAGGGCCCGAGAGACCCAGTACTTC. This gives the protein CASSLSTSGRARETQYF.

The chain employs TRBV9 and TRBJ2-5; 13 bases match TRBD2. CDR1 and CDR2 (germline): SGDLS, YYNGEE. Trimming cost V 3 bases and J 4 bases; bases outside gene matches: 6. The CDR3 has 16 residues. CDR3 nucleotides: TGTGCCAGCAGCGCGGGGACTAGCGGGAAGGGAGAGACCCAGTACTTC. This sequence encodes CASSAGTSGKGETQYF.

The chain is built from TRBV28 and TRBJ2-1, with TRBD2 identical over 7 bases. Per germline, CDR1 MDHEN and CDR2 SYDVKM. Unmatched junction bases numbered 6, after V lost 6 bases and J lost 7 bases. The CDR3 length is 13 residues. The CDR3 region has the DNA TGTGCCAGCAGCCCAGGGACTATGAATGAGCAGTTCTTC. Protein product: CASSPGTMNEQFF.

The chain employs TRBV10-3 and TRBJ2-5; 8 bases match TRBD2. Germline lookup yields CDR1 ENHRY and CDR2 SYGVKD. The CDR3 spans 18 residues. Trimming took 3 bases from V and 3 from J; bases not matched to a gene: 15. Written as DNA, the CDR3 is TGTGCCATCAGTGAAAGGCGGCTAGCGGGCGTTAACGAAGAGACCCAGTACTTC. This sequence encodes CAISERRLAGVNEETQYF.

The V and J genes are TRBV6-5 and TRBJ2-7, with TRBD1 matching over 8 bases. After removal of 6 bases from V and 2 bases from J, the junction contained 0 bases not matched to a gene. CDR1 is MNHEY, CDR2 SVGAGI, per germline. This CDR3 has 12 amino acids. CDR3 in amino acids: CASRQGAYEQYF. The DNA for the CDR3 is TGTGCCAGCAGACAGGGGGCCTACGAGCAGTACTTC.

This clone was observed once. CDR3 nucleotides: TGTGCCAGCAGCTGGGGTGGGGCCGCCTCTGATACGCAGTATTTT. Translating it yields CASSWGGAASDTQYF. This chain joins TRBV5-8 and TRBJ2-3; D may be TRBD1 (5 bases). V lost 3 bases and J 6 bases, leaving 17 bases between the germline ends. The CDR3 sequence is 15 residues long. Germline V gives CDR1 SGHTS, CDR2 YDEGEE.

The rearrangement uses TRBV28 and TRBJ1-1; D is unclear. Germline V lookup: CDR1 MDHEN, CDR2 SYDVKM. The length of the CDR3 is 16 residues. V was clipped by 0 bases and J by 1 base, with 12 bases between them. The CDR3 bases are TGTGCCAGCAGTTTATGGACGGGTATGGCGAACACTGAAGCTTTCTTT. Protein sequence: CASSLWTGMANTEAFF. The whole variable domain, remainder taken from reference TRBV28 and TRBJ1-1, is DVKVTQSSRYLVKRTGEKVFLECVQDMDHENMFWYRQDPGLGLRLIYFSYDVKMKEKGDIPEGYSVSREKKERFSLILESASTNQTSMYLCASSLWTGMANTEAFFGQGTRLTVV.

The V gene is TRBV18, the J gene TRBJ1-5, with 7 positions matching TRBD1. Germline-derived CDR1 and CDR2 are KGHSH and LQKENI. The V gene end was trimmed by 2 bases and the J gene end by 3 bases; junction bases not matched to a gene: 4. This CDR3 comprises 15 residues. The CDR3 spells CASSPTGTDNQPQHF. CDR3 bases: TGTGCCAGCTCACCAACCGGGACAGACAATCAGCCCCAGCATTTT.

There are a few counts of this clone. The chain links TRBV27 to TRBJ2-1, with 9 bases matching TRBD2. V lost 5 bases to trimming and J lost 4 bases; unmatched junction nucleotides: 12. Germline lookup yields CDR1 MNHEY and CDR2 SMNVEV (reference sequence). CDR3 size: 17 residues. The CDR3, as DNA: TGTGCCAGCAGTGGGCGACTAGCGGTCATACGGTACAATGAGCAGTTCTTC. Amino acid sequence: CASSGRLAVIRYNEQFF.

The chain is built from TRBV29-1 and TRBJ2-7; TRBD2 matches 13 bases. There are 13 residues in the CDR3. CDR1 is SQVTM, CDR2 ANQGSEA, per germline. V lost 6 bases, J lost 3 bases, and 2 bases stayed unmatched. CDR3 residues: CSVRLAGGYEQYF. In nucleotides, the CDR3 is TGCAGCGTCCGACTAGCGGGAGGCTACGAGCAGTACTTC.

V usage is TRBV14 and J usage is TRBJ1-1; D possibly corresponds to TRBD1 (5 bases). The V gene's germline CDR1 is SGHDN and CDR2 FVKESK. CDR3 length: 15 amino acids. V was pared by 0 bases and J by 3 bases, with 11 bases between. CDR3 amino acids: CASSQDGTEYTEAFF. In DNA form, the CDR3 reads TGTGCCAGCAGCCAAGATGGGACTGAGTACACTGAAGCTTTCTTT.

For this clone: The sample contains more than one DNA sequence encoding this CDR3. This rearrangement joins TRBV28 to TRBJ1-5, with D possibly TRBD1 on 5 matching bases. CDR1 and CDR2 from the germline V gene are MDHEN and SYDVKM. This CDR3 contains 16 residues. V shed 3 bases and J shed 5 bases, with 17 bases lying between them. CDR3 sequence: CASSLGGRGPDQPQHF. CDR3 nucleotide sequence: TGTGCCAGCAGTTTGGGAGGGAGGGGACCCGATCAGCCCCAGCATTTT.

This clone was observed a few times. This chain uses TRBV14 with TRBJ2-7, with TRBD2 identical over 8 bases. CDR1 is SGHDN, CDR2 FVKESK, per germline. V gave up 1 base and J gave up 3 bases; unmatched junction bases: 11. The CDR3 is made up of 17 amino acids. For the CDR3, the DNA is TGTGCCAGCAGCCAAGGGTCTGGGGCGGGAGGAATCTACGAGCAGTACTTC. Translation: CASSQGSGAGGIYEQYF.

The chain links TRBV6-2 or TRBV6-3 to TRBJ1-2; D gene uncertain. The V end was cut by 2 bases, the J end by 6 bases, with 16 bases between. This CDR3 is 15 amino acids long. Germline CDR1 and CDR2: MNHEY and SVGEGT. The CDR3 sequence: CASSYGSRMWDGYTF. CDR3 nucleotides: TGTGCCAGCAGTTACGGGTCCAGGATGTGGGATGGCTACACCTTC.

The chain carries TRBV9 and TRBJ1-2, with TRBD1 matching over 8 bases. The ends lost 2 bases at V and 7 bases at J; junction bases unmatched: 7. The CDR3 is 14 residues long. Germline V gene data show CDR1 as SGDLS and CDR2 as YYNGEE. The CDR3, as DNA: TGTGCCAGCAGCGTGACAGGGGAGGGGAGTGGCTACACCTTC. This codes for CASSVTGEGSGYTF. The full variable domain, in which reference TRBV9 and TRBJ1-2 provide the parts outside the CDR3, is DSGVTQTPKHLITATGQRVTLRCSPRSGDLSVYWYQQSLDQGLQFLIQYYNGEERAKGNILERFSAQQFPDLHSELNLSSLELGDSALYFCASSVTGEGSGYTFGSGTRLTVV.

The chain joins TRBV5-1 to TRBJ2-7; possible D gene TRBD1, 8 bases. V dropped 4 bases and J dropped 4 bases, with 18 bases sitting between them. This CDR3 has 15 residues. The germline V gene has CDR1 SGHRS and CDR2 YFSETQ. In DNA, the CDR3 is TGCGCCAGCAGCCTAACAGGGGGGGTTGGGTACGAGCAGTACTTC. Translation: CASSLTGGVGYEQYF.

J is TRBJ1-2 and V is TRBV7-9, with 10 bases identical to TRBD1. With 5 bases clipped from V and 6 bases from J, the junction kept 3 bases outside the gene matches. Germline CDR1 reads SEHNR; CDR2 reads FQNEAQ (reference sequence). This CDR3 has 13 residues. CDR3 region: CASSLTGGDGYTF. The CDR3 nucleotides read TGTGCCAGCAGCCTGACAGGGGGCGATGGCTACACCTTC.

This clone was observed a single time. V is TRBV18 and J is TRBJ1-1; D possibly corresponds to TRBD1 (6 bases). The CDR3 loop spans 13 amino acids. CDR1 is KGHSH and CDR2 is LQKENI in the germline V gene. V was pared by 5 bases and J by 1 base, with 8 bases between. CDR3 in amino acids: CASSLTGNTEAFF. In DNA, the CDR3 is TGTGCCAGCTCATTGACAGGGAACACTGAAGCTTTCTTT.

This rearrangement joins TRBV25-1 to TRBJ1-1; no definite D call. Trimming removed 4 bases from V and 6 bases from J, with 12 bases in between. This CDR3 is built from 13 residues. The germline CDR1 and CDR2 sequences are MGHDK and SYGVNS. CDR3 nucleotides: TGTGCCAGCAGTGGTGCCTCCGGGGCTGAAGCTTTCTTT. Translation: CASSGASGAEAFF.

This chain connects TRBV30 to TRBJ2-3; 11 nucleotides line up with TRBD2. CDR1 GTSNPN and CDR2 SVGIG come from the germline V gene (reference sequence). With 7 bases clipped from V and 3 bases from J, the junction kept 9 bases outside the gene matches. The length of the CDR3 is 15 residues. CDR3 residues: CAFTTGTSGTDTQYF. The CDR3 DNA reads TGTGCCTTCACTACCGGGACTAGCGGAACAGATACGCAGTATTTT.

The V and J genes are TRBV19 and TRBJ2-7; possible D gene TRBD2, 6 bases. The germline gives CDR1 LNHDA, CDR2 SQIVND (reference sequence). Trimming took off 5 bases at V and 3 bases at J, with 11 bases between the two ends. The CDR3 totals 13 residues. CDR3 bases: TGTGCCAGTAGTCCGGGACTCGTCTACGAGCAGTACTTC. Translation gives CASSPGLVYEQYF.

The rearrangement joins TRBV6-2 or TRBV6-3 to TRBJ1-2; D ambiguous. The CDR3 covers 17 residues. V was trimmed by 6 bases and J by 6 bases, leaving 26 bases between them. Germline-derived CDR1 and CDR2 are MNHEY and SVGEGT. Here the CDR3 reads CASSMSRLATTLNGYTF. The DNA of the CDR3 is TGTGCCAGCAGCATGAGCCGACTGGCCACTACATTGAATGGCTACACCTTC.

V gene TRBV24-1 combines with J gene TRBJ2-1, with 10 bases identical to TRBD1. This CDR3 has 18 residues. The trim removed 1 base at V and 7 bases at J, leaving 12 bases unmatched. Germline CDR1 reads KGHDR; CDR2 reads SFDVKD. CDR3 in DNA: TGTGCCACCAGTGATTTCGGAGGGGGGACAGGGGCGGCAAATGAGCAGTTCTTC. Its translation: CATSDFGGGTGAANEQFF.

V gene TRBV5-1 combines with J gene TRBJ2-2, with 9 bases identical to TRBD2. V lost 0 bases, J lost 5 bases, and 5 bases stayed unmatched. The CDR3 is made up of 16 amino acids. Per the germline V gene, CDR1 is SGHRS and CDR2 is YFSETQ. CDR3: CASSLEGLASTGELFF. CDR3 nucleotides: TGCGCCAGCAGCTTGGAGGGACTAGCAAGTACCGGGGAGCTGTTTTTT.

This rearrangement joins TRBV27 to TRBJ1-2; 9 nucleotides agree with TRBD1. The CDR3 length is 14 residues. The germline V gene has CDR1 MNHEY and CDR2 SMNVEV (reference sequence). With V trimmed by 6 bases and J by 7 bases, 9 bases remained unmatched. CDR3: CASSERTGVGGYTF. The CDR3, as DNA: TGTGCCAGCAGCGAGCGGACAGGGGTTGGTGGCTACACCTTC.

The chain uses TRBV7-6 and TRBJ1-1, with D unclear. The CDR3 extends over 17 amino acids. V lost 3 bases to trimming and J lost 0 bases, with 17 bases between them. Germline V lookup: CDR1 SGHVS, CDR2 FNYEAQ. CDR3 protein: CASSFSYLGEVNTEAFF. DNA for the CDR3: TGTGCCAGCAGCTTTAGCTACCTCGGGGAGGTGAACACTGAAGCTTTCTTT. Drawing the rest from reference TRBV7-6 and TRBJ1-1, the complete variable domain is GAGVSQSPRYKVTKRGQDVALRCDPISGHVSLYWYRQALGQGPEFLTYFNYEAQQDKSGLPNDRFSAERPEGSISTLTIQRTEQRDSAMYRCASSFSYLGEVNTEAFFGQGTRLTVV.

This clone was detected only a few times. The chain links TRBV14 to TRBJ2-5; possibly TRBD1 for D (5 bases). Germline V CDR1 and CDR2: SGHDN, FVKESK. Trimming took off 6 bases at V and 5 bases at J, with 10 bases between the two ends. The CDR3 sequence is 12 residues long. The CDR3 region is CASRGPGETQYF. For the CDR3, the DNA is TGTGCCAGCAGGGGCCCAGGGGAGACCCAGTACTTC.

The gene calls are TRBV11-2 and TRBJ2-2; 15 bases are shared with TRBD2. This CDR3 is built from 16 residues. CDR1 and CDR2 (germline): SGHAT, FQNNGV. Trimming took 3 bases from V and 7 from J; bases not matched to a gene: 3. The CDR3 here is CASSFPGLAGGGELFF. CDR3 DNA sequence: TGTGCCAGCAGCTTCCCGGGACTAGCGGGGGGCGGGGAGCTGTTTTTT.